The clone carrying this T cell receptor beta chain was seen a single time. These data come from a study of blood T cell repertoires in COVID-19. The overall study: From T cells, B-cell-depleted T cells, or PBMCs came the material, which was cDNA or gDNA.

Under the authors' procedure: Scientists estimated how many nucleated cells there were by amplifying reference gene primers. Assay used: immunoSEQ multiplex PCR; TCRdb lists only in-frame clones, some missing. V and J calls and clone size follow that table, whereas D and trimming were derived from the DNA. In the table there are 150,000 or so clones, approximately 84% of which are singletons. Trimming took 4 bases from V and 0 from J, leaving 17 bases between them. The CDR3 has 17 residues. From germline, CDR1 is SGHDN and CDR2 FVKESK. Sequencing input: peripheral blood. The chain links TRBV14 to TRBJ2-3; D uncertain. The receptor was derived from a man aged 18 to 30 with active or convalescent COVID-19. The CDR3 loop reads CASSPTPAGLSTDTQYF. As DNA, the CDR3 is TGTGCCAGCAGCCCTACCCCGGCAGGCCTTAGCACAGATACGCAGTATTTT.